This T cell receptor (beta chain) was captured by sequencing in a study of blood T cell repertoires in COVID-19. Overall study context: The United States, Italy and Spain supplied acute and convalescent COVID-19 samples. In each case, the material was cDNA or gDNA derived from T cells, B-cell-depleted T cells, or PBMCs.

Original data processing: Using reference gene primer amplification, nucleated cell counts were estimated. Sequenced by immunoSEQ multiplex PCR; TCRdb stores in-frame clones only, minus some. V, J and clone size are taken as reported in that table, and D and trimming were inferred from the DNA itself. The sample lists 100,000 to 120,000 clones, 80% to 90% occurring once. V gave up 5 bases and J gave up 8 bases; unmatched junction bases: 11. There are 14 residues in the CDR3. From germline, CDR1 is MNHEY and CDR2 SVGAGI. The chain has TRBV6-5 and TRBJ1-2; 7 bases match TRBD1. Source material: peripheral blood. This clonotype originated in a woman aged 70-85 years with acute or convalescent COVID-19. CDR3 residues: CASSSLDRLSGYTF. CDR3 in DNA: TGTGCCAGCAGTAGCCTGGACAGGCTTAGCGGCTACACCTTC.